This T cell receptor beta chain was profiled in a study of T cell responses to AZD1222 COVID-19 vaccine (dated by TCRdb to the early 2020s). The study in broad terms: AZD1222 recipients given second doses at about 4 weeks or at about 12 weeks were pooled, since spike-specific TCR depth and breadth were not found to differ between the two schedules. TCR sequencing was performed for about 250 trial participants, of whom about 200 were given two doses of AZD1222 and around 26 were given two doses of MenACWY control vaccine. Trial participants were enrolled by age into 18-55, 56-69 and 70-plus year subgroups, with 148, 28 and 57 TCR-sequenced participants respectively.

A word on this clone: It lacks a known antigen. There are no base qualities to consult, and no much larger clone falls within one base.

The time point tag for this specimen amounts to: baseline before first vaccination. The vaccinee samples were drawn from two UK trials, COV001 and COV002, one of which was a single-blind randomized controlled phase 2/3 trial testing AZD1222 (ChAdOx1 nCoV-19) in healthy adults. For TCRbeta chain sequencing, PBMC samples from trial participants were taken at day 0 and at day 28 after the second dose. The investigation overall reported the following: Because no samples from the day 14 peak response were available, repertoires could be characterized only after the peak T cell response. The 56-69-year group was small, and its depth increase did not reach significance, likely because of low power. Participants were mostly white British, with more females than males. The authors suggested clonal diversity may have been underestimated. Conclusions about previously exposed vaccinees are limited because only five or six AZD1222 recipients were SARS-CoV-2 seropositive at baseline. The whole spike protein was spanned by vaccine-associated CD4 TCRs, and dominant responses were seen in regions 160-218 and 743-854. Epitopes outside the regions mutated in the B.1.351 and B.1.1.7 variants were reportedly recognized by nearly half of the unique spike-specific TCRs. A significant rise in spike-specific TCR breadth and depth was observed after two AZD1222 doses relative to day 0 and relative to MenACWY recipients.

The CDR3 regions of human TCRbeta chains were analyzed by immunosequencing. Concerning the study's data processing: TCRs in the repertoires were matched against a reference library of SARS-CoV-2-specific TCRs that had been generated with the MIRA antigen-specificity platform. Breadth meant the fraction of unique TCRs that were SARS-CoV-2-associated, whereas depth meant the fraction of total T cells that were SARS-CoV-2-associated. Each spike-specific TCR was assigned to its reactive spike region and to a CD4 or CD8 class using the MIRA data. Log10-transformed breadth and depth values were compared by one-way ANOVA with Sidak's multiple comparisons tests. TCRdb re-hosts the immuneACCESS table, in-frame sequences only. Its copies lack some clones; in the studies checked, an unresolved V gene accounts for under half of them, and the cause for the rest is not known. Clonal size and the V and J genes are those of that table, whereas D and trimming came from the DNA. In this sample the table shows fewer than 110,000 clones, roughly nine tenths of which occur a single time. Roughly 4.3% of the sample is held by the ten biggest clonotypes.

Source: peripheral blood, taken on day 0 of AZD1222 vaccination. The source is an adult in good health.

The DNA is as follows: TGTGCCAGCAGTAGAGCGGGGAGCACAGATACGCAGTATTTT. It translates as CASSRAGSTDTQYF. The receptor chain draws on TRBV28 and TRBJ2-3, with TRBD2 matching 7 junction bases. From the cysteine up to the phenylalanine, the CDR3 has a length of 14 residues. Here the CDR3 DNA is all that survives: 42 bases in frame from base 1. V trim: 5 bases; J trim: 0 bases; unmatched bases: 2. From a lookup of the germline V gene, CDR1 and CDR2 are MDHEN and SYDVKM. Full variable domain (CDR3 extended with the reference TRBV28 and TRBJ2-3 proteins): DVKVTQSSRYLVKRTGEKVFLECVQDMDHENMFWYRQDPGLGLRLIYFSYDVKMKEKGDIPEGYSVSREKKERFSLILESASTNQTSMYLCASSRAGSTDTQYFGPGTRLTVL.